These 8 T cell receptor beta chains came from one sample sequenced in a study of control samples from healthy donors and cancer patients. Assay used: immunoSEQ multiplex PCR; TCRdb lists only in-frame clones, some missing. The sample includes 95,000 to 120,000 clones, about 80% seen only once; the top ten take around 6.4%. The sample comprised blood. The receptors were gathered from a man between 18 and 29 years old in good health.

CDR3 in DNA: TGTGCCAGCAGCTTTAATCGACAGGGGGGAAATGAAAAACTGTTTTTT. It codes for CASSFNRQGGNEKLFF. The V call is TRBV5-4, the J call TRBJ1-4; 9 bases agree with TRBD1. From germline, CDR1 is SGHNT and CDR2 YYREEE (reference sequence). The CDR3 contains 16 residues. After removal of 2 bases from V and 5 bases from J, the junction contained 7 bases not matched to a gene.

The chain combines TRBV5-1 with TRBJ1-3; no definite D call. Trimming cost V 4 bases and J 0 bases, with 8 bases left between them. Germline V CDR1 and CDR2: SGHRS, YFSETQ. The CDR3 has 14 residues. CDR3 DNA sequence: TGCGCCAGCAGCGTGGACGGCTCTGGAAACACCATATATTTT. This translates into CASSVDGSGNTIYF.

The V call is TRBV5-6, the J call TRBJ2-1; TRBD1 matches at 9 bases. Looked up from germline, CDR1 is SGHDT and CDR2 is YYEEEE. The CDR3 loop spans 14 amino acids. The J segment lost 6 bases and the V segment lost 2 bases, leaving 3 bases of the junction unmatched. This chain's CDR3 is CASSFRDRVNEQFF. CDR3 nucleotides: TGTGCCAGCAGCTTCCGGGACAGGGTCAATGAGCAGTTCTTC.

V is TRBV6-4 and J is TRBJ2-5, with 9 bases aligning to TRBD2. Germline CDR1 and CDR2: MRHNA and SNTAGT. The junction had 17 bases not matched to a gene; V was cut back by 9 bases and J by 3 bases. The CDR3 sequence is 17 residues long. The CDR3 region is CASVEPSRTSDEETQYF. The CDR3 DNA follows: TGTGCCAGTGTTGAGCCGTCAAGGACTAGCGATGAAGAGACCCAGTACTTC.

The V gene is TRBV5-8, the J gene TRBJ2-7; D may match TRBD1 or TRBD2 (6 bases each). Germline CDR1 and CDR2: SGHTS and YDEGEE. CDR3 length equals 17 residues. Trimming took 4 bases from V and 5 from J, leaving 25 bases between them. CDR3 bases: TGTGCCAGCAGCCTCCCTCAGGTCCGGGGGCTGATCGACGAGCAGTACGTC. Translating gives CASSLPQVRGLIDEQYV.

The CDR3 bases are TGCAGTGCTGCCCCCGGGACTGAAGCTTTCTTT. Translation gives CSAAPGTEAFF. This chain connects TRBV20-1 to TRBJ1-1; D is unresolved. Germline CDR1 is DFQATT and CDR2 is SNEGSKA (reference sequence). V was pared by 5 bases and J by 5 bases, with 9 bases between. This CDR3 region has 11 residues.

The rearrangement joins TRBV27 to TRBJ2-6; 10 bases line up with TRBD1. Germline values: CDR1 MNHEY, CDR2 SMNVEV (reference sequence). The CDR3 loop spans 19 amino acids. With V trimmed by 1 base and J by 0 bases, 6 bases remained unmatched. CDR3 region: CASSLFPGQGSSGANVLTF. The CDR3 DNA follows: TGTGCCAGCAGTTTATTTCCGGGACAGGGGAGCTCTGGGGCCAACGTCCTGACTTTC.

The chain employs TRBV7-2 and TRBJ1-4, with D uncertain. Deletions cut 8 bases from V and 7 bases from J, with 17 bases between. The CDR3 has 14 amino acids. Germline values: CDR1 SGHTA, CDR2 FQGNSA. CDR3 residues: CASRPSLGPEKLFF. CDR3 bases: TGTGCCAGCCGACCTTCCCTGGGCCCTGAAAAACTGTTTTTT.